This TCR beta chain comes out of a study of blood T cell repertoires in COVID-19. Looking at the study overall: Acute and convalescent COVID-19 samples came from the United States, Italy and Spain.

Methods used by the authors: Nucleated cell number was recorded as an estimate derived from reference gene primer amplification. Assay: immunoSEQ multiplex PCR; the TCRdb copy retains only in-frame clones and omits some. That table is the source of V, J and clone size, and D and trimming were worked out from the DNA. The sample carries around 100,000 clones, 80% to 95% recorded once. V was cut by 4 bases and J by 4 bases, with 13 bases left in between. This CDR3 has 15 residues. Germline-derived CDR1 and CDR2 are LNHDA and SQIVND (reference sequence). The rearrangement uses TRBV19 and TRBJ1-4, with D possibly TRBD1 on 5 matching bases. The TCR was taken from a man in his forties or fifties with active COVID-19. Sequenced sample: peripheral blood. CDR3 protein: CASSTNPGLNEKLFF. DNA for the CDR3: TGTGCCAGTAGTACGAATCCGGGACTTAATGAAAAACTGTTTTTT.